This T cell receptor (beta chain) was retrieved from a study of blood T cell repertoires in COVID-19. Per the original methods: For nucleated cells, counts were estimated from reference gene primer amplification. Sequencing used immunoSEQ multiplex PCR; TCRdb keeps in-frame clones, though not all of them. Clonal size and the V and J genes are those of that table, whereas D and trimming came from the DNA. The sample consists of about 99,000 clones, just over 85% of them appearing once. CDR3 size: 15 residues. The germline V gene has CDR1 KGHDR and CDR2 SFDVKD. The V segment lost 7 bases and the J segment 6 bases; nucleotides outside the gene matches: 8.

What was sequenced was peripheral blood. This chain connects TRBV24-1 to TRBJ2-3, with 11 bases matching TRBD1. The source of this sequence is a human donor in a cohort sampled during active COVID-19. CDR3 amino acids: CATSITGTGGDTQYF. The CDR3 bases are TGTGCCACCAGCATAACTGGGACAGGGGGGGATACGCAGTATTTT.